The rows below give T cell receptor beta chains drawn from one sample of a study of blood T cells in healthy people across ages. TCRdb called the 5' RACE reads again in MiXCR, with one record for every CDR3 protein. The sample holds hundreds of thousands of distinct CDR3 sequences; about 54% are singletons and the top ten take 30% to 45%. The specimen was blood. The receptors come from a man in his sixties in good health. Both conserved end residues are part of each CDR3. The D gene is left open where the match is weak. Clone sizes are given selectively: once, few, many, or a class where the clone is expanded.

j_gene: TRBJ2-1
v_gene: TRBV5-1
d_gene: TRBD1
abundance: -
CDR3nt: TGCGCCAGCAAGGACAGGGGAGACTACAATGAGCAGTTCTTC
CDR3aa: CASKDRGDYNEQFF

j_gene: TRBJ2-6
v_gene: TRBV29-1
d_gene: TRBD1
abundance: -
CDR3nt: TGCAGCGTCCGACTCGGGACAGGGTCTGGGGCCAACGTCCTGACTTTC
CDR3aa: CSVRLGTGSGANVLTF

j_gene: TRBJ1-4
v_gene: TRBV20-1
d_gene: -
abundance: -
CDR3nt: TGCAGTGCCGGAACGACCGGAGGTGAAAAACTGTTTTTT
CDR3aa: CSAGTTGGEKLFF

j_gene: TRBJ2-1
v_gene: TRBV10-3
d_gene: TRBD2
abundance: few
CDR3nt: TGTGCCATCAGAGACGGGACTAGCGGGAACAATGAGCAGTTCTTC
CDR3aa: CAIRDGTSGNNEQFF

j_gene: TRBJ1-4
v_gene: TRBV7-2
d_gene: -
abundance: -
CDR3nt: TGTGCCAGCAGCTCCCAGGTTGGGGGACCGGAAAAACTGTTTTTT
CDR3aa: CASSSQVGGPEKLFF

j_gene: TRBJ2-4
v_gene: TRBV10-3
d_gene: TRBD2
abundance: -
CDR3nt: TGTGCCATCAGTGTCGGACGGGAGGGTAGAAACATTCAGTACTTC
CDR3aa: CAISVGREGRNIQYF

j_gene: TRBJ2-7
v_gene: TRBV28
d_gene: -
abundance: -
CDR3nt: TGTGCCAACACCCTGGGGGGGACAGGTACCTACGAGCAGTACTTC
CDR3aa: CANTLGGTGTYEQYF

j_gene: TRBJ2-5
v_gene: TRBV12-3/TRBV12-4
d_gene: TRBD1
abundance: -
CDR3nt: TGTGCCAGCAGTTTCCTGACAGGGTGGGAGACCCAGTACTTC
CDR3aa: CASSFLTGWETQYF

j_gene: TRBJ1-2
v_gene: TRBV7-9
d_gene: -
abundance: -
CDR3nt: TGTGCCAGCAGCTTACGAGACTATGGCTACACCTTC
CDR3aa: CASSLRDYGYTF

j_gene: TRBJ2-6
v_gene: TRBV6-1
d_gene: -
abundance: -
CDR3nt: TGTGCCAGCACCCAAGGGGGCTCTGGGGCCAACGTCCTGACTTTC
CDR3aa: CASTQGGSGANVLTF

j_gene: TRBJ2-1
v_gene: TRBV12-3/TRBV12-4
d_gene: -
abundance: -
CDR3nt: TGTGCCAGCAGGGGGGACCGCTTCTACAATGAGCAGTTCTTC
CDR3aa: CASRGDRFYNEQFF

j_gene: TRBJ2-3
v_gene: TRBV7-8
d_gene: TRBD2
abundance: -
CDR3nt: TGTGCCAGCAGCTTAGAGGCTAGCGGGGCGCAGTCTACGCAGTATTTT
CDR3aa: CASSLEASGAQSTQYF

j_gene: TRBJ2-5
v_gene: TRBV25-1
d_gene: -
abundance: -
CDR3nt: TGTGCCAGCAGTGATGGTTCGGTGGGAGAGACCCAGTACTTC
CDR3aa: CASSDGSVGETQYF

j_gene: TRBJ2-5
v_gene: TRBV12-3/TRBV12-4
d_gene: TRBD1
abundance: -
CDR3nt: TGTGCCAGCAGTTCCCGGGACAGGGCAAGCAATGAGCAGTACTTC
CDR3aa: CASSSRDRASNEQYF

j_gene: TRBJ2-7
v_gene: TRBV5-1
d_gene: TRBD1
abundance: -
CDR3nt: TGCGCCAGCAGATTTGGGACAGGGGGTAGCTCCTACGAGCAGTACTTC
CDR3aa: CASRFGTGGSSYEQYF

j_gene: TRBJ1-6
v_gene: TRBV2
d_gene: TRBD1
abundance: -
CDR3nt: TGCGCCAGCAGTGTCAGGACAGGGGTTCTTTGGACCCTCCACTTT
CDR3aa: CASSVRTGVLWTLHF

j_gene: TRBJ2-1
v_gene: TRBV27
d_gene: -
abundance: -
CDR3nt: TGTGCCAGCAGTGAAGGGAGGATTGAGCAGTTCTTC
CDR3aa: CASSEGRIEQFF

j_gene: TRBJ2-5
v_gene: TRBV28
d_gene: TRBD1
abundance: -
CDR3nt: TGTGCCAGCAGAGAGACAGGGGAGGAGACCCAGTACTTC
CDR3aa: CASRETGEETQYF

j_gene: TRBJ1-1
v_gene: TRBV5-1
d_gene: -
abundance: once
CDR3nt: TGCGCCAGCAGCTTGGTACAATTCAACACTGAAGCTTTCTTT
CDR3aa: CASSLVQFNTEAFF

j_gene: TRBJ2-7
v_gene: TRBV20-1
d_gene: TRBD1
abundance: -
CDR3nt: TGCAGTGCTAGAGATATGAAGAGGGGGCCTTTCTACGAGCAGTACTTC
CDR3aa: CSARDMKRGPFYEQYF

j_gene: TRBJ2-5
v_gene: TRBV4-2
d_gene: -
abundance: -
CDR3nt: TGTGCCAGCAGCCAAGATGGGGGCGCGGTTGAGACCCAGTACTTC
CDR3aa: CASSQDGGAVETQYF

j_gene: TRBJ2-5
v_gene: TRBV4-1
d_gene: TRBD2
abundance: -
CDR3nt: TGCGCCAGCAGCCAAGTTGGGACCGGGAGGGAGACCCAGTACTTC
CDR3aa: CASSQVGTGRETQYF

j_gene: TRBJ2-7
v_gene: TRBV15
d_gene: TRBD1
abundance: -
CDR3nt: TGTGCCACCAGCAGAGACAAGGGACAGTACTACGAGCAGTACTTC
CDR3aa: CATSRDKGQYYEQYF

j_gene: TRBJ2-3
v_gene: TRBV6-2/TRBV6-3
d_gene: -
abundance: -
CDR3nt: TGTGCCAGCAGTTACCGCGCCCCCAGCGCAGCAGATACGCAGTATTTT
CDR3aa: CASSYRAPSAADTQYF

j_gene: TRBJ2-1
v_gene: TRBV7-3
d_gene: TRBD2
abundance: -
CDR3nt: TGTGCCAGCAGCATGGGACTAGCGGGAGGTTTAGATGAGCAGTTCTTC
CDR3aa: CASSMGLAGGLDEQFF

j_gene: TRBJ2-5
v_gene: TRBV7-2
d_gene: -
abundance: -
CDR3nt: TGTGCCAGCAGCCCCGGGACATCGCGTCGGGGGGAGACCCAGTACTTC
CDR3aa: CASSPGTSRRGETQYF

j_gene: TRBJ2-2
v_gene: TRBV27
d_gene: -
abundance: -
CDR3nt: TGTGCCAGCAGTTTGGCCAGAGGGAACACCGGGGAGCTGTTTTTT
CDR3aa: CASSLARGNTGELFF

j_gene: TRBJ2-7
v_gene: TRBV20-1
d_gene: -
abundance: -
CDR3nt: TGCAGTGCTCGTAAGCGGAGCTCCTACGAGCAGTACTTC
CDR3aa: CSARKRSSYEQYF

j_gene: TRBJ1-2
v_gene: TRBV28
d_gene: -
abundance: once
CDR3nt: TGTGCCAGCACTACACAGCAGGGTAGGAACTATGGCTACACCTTC
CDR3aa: CASTTQQGRNYGYTF

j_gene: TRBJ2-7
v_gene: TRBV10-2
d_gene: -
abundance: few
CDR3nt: TGCGCCAGCAGAATACAGCAAAACTCCTACGAGCAGTACTTC
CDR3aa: CASRIQQNSYEQYF

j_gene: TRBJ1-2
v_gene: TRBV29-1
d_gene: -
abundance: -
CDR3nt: TGCAGCGCCTCCAGGGCAGGGAAGGCTGGCTACACCTTC
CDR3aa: CSASRAGKAGYTF

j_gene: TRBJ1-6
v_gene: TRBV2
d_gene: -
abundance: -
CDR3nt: TGTGCCATCAGGAGGGGGGGGACCTATAATTCACCCCTCCACTTT
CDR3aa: CAIRRGGTYNSPLHF

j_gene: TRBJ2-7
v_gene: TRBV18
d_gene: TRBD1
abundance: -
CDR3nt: TGTGCCAGCTCACCACTCGGGACAGCTGGCGAGCAGTACTTC
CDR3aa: CASSPLGTAGEQYF